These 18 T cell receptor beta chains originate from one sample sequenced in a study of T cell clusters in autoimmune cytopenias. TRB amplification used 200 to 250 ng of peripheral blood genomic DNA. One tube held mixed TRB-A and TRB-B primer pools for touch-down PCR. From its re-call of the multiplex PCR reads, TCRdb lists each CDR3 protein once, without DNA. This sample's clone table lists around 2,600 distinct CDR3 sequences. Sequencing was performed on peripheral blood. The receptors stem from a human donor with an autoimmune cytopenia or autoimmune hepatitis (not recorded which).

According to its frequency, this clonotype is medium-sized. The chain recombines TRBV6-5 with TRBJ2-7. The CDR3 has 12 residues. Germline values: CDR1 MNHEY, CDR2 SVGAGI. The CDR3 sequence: CASSGKVGEQYF.

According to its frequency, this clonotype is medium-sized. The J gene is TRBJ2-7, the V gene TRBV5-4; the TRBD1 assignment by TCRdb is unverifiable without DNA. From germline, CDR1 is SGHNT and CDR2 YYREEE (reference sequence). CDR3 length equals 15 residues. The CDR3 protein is CASSLQGITSYEQYF.

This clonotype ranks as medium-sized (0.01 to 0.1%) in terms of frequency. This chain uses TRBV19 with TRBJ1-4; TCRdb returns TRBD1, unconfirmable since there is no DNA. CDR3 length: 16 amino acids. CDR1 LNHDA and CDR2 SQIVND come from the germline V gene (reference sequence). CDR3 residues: CASSPVGQATNEKLFF.

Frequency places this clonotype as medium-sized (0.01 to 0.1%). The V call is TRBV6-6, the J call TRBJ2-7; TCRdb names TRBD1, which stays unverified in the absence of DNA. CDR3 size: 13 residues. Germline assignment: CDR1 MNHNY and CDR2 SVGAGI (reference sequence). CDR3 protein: CASSQGQGYEQYF.

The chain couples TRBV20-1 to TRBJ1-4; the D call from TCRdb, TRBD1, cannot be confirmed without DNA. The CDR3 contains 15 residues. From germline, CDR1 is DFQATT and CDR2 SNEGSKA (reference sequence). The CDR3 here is CSARGQGAINEKLFF.

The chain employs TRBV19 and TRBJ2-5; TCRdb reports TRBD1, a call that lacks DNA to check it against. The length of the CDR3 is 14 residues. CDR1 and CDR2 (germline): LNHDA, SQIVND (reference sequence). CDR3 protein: CASSYRDRQETRYF.

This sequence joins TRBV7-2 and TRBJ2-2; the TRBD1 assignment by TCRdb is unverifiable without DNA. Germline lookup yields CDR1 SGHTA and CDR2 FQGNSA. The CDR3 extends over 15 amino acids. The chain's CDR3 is CASSSRNRGTGELFF.

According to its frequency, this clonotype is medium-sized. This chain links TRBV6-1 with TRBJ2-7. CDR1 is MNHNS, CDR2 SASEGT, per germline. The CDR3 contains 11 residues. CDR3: CASSGYYEQYF.

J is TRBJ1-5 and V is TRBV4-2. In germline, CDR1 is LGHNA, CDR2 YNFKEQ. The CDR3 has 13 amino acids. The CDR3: CASSYSRDQPQHF.

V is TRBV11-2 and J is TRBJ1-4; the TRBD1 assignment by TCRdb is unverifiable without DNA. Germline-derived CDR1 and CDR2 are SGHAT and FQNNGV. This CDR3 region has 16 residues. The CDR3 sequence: CASSLGRGDMYEKLFF.

CDR3 loop: CASSVAPRDVDTQYF. The J gene is TRBJ2-3, the V gene TRBV9; the D call of TRBD1 rests on TCRdb alone, since no DNA is present to check it. CDR3 length: 15 amino acids. Germline V gives CDR1 SGDLS, CDR2 YYNGEE.

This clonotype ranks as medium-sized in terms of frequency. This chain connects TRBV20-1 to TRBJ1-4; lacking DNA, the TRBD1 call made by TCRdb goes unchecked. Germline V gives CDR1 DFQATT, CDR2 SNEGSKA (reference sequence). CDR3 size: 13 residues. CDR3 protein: CSASNAGAEKLFF.

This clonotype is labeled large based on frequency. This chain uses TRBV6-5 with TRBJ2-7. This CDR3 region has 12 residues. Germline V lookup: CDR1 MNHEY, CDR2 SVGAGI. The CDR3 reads CASRRIADEQYF.

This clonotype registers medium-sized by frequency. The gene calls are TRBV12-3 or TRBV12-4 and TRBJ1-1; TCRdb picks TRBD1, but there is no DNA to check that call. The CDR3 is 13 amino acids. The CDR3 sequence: CASSSGMNTEAFF.

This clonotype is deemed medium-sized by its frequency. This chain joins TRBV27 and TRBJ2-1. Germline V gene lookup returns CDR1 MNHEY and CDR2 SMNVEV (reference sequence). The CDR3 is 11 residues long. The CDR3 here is CASSLANEQFF.

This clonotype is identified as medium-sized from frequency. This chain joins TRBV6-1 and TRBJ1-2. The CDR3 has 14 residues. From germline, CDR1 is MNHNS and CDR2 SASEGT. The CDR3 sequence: CASSEVQGNYGYTF.

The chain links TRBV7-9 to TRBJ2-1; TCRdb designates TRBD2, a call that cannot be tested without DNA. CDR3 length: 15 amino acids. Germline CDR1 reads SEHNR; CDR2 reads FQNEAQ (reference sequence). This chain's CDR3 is CASSPGLAAYNEQFF.

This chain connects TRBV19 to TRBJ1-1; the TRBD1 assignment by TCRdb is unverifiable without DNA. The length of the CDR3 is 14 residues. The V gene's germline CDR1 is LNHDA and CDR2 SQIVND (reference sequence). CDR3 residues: CASSPQGFGTEAFF.